This is a list of T cell receptor beta chains from one sample in a study of blood T cell repertoires in COVID-19. Sequencing used immunoSEQ multiplex PCR; TCRdb keeps in-frame clones, though not all of them. The sample holds about 53,000 clones, around 84% seen once. Sequencing was performed on peripheral blood. All receptors come from a man aged 70 or older with active COVID-19. The CDR3 runs from the conserved cysteine through the conserved F or W. D genes are given only for firm matches. The size field is filled for only some rows; it gives once, few, many or a size class.

TRBJ2-6	NA	once	TRBV19	TGTGCCAGTAGTATCACAGGGATTCCCCTCTCTGGGGCCAACGTCCTGACTTTC	CASSITGIPLSGANVLTF
TRBJ2-1	NA	few	TRBV19	TGTGCCAGTAGTAGGGGACTTTACTCCTACAATGAGCAGTTCTTC	CASSRGLYSYNEQFF
TRBJ2-7	NA	once	TRBV30	TGTGCCTGGAGTGCACGACCGGACACCAGGGCCCCCTACGAGCAGTACTTC	CAWSARPDTRAPYEQYF
TRBJ1-5	TRBD1	NA	TRBV23-1	TGCGCCAGCAGTCAGGCGGACAGGAATCAGCCCCAGCATTTT	CASSQADRNQPQHF
TRBJ1-1	NA	NA	TRBV5-1	TGCGCCAGCAGCCTTCGGGAGGGGAACACTGAAGCTTTCTTT	CASSLREGNTEAFF
TRBJ1-2	TRBD1	NA	TRBV7-2	TGTGCCAGCAGCCGGACAGGGGGCTATGGCTACACCTTC	CASSRTGGYGYTF
TRBJ2-7	NA	NA	TRBV7-2	TGTGCCAGCAGCCACGGCGGGTTTTCCTACGAGCAGTACTTC	CASSHGGFSYEQYF
TRBJ1-2	TRBD1	NA	TRBV5-4	TGTGCCAGCAGCGCCCCGGGACAGGGTTCCTATGGCTACACCTTC	CASSAPGQGSYGYTF
TRBJ2-7	TRBD2	NA	TRBV2	TGTGCCAGCAGGCGTACTAGCGGGGGCTACGAGCAGTACTTC	CASRRTSGGYEQYF
TRBJ2-6	NA	NA	TRBV4-2	TGTGCCAGCAGCCAAGAAGGAGTCTCTGGGGCCAACGTCCTGACTTTC	CASSQEGVSGANVLTF
TRBJ2-1	TRBD1	NA	TRBV11-3	TGTGCCAGCAGCTCGGGACAGGGGTCCTCACGGCAGTTCTTC	CASSSGQGSSRQFF